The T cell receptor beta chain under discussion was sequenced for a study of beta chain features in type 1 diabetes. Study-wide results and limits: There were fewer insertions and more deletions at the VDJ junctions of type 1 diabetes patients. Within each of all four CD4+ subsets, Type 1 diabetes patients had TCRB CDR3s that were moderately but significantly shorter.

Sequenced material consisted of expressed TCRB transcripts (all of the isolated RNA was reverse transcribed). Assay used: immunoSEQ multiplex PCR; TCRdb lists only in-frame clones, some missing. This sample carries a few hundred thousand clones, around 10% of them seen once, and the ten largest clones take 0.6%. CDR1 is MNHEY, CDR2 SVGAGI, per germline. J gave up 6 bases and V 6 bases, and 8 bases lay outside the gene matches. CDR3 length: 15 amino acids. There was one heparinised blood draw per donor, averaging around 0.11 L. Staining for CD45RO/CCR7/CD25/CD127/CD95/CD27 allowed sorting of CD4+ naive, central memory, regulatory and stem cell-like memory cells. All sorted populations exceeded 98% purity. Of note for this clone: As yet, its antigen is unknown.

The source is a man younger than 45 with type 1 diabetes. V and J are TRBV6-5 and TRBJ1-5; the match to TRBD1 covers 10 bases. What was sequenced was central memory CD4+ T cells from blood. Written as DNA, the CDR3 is TGTGCCAGCAGCCGAACCGGGACAGGGGTTCAGCCCCAGCATTTT. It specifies CASSRTGTGVQPQHF.